The source of this T cell receptor beta chain is a study of CXCR3-negative and CXCR3-positive naive CD8 T cells. Across the whole study: Some 150 million TRB reads in total, about 1.5 +/- 0.3 million per library.

As concerns this clonotype: Its antigen remains unknown.

The study, taken as a whole, reports: Whereas memory cells differed, naive CXCR3-negative and CXCR3-positive cells shared similar TRBV-TRBJ usage. CXCR3-positive naive cells carried more hydrophobic TRB CDR3s than CXCR3-negative naive cells did. Similarly elevated diversity marked both naive subsets, with memory CD8+ cells showing far lower diversity.

Sorting was done in triplicate for each CD8+ T cell subset (roughly 300,000 cells each). 5' RACE with UMI labels generated the TRB cDNA libraries. TCRdb reworked the 5' RACE reads into one entry per CDR3 protein, no DNA. Recorded for this sample: approximately 5,100 distinct CDR3 sequences. Material: naive CXCR3+ CD8+ T cells from blood. Stated subset: CD45RO-CCR7+CD27+CD95- naive CD8+ T cells expressing CXCR3 (TNR3+). This receptor was obtained from a human donor in good health. Some clones in this sample may be carry-over from other donors' samples.

This CDR3 is CASSLSPGTGINEQFF. The gene calls are TRBV27 and TRBJ2-1; TCRdb gives TRBD1 as the D gene, but with no DNA this cannot be confirmed. Germline V CDR1 and CDR2: MNHEY, SMNVEV (reference sequence). CDR3 length: 16 amino acids.